Sequencing of this T cell receptor (beta chain) was carried out in a study of T cell repertoires in cytomegalovirus infection. MiXCR, applied by TCRdb to the reads, yields one record per CDR3 protein. The data show a few hundred thousand distinct CDR3 sequences, about 17% seen once. There are 15 residues in the CDR3. V lost 7 bases, J lost 1 base, and 8 bases stayed unmatched. The clonotype was recovered from a human donor in good health (CMV status not recorded). Some clones in this sample may be carry-over from other donors' samples. This chain links TRBV12-3 or TRBV12-4 with TRBJ2-5; TRBD1 matches at 8 bases. The sequenced material came from CD8+ T cells from PBMCs. The CDR3 is CASTRTGLLQETQYF. The CDR3 bases are TGTGCCAGCACCAGGACAGGGTTGCTCCAAGAGACCCAGTACTTC.